This T cell receptor beta chain was sequenced during a study of cytomegalovirus exposure and HLA in healthy donors. The CDR3 covers 13 residues. Germline CDR1 reads SGDLS; CDR2 reads YYNGEE. V lost 0 bases to trimming and J lost 10 bases, with 11 bases between them. The PCR used 60 Vbeta and 13 Jbeta primers. Data came from immunoSEQ multiplex PCR; TCRdb stores just in-frame clones and leaves some out. The table records roughly 150,000 clones, 80% of them present only once. Sequenced: PBMCs. This chain joins TRBV9 and TRBJ2-1, with D tentatively TRBD2 (6 bases). The origin of this receptor is a man aged 30 to 45 in good health and CMV-seronegative. The CDR3 reads CASSVAGGREQFF. CDR3 sequence (DNA): TGTGCCAGCAGCGTAGCTGGGGGGAGGGAGCAGTTCTTC.